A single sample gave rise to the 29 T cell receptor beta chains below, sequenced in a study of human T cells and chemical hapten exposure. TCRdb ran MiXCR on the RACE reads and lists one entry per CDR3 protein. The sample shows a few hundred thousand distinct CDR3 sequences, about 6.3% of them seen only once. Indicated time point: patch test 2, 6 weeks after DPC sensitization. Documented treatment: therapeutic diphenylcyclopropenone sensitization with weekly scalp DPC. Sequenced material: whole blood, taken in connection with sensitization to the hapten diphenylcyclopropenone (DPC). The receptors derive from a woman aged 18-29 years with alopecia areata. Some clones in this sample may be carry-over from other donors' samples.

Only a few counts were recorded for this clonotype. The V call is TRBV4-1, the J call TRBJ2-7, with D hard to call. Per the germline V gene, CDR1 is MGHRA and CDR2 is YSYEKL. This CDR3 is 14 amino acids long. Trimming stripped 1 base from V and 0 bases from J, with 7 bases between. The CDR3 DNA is TGCGCCAGCAGCCAAGTCCGGACCTCCTACGAGCAGTACTTC. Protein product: CASSQVRTSYEQYF.

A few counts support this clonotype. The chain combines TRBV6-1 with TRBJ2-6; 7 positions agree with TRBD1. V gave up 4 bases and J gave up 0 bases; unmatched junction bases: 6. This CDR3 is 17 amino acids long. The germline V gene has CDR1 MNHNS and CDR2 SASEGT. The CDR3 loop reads CASSVPGTDSGANVLTF. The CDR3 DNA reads TGTGCCAGCAGTGTACCCGGGACAGACTCTGGGGCCAACGTCCTGACTTTC.

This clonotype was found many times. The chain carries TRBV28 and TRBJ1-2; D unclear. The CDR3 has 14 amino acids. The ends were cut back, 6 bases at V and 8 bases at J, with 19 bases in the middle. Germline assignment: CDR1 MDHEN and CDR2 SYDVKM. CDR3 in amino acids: CASRSSALVSGYTF. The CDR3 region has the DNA TGTGCCAGCAGATCTTCAGCCCTAGTCTCGGGCTACACCTTC.

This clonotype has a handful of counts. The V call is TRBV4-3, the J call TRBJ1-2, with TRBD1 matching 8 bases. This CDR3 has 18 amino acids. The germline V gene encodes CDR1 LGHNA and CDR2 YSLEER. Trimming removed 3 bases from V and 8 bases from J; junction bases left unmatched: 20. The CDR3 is CASSHPPGGLQGGKGYTF. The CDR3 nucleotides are TGCGCCAGCAGCCACCCCCCTGGGGGCTTACAGGGGGGGAAAGGCTACACCTTC.

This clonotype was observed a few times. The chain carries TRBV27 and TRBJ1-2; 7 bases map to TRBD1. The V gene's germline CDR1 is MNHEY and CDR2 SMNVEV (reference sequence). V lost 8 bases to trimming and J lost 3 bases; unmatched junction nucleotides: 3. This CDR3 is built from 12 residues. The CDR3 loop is CASGDSDYGYTF. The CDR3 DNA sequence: TGTGCCAGCGGGGACAGCGACTATGGCTACACCTTC.

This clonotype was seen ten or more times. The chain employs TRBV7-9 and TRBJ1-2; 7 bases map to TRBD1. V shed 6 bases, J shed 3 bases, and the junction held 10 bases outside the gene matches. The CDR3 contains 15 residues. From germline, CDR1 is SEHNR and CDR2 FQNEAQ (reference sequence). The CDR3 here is CASSPLTGKDYGYTF. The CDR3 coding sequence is TGTGCCAGCAGTCCGCTGACAGGGAAAGACTATGGCTACACCTTC.

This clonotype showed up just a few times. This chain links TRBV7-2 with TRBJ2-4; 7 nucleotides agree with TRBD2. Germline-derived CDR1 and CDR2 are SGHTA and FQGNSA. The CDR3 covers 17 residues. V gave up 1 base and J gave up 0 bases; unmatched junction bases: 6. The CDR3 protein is CASSLESGGIAKNIQYF. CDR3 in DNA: TGTGCCAGCAGCTTAGAGTCGGGGGGTATAGCCAAAAACATTCAGTACTTC.

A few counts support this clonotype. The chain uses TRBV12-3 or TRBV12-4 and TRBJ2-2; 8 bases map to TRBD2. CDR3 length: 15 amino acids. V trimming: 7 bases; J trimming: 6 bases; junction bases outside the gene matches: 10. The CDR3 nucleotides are TGTGCCAGCATCACGTCGGGGGGGCCCGCCGGGGAGCTGTTTTTT. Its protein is CASITSGGPAGELFF.

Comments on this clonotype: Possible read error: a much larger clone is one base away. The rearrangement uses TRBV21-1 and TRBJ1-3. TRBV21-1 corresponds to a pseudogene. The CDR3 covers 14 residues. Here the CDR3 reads CASTKLDGLNTIYF. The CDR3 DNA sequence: TGTGCCAGCACGAAATTGGACGGGCTAAACACCATATATTTT.

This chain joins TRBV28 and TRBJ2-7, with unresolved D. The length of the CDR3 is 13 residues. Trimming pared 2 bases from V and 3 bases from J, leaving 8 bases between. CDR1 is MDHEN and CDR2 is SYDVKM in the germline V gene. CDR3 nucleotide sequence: TGTGCCAGCAGTTTAAGGATCGACTACGAGCAGTACTTC. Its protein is CASSLRIDYEQYF.

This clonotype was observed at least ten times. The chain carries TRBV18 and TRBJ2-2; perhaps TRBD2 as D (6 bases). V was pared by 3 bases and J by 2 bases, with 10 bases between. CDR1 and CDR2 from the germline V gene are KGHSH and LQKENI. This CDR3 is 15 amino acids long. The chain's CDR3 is CASSPTSSNTGELFF. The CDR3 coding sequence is TGTGCCAGCTCACCTACTAGCTCAAACACCGGGGAGCTGTTTTTT.

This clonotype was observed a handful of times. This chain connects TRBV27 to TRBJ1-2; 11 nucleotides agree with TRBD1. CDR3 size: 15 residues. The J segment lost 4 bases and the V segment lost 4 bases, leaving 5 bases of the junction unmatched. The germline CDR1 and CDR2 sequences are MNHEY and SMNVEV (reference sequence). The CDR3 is CASSSRTGGLYGYTF. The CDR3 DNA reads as TGTGCCAGCAGTTCCCGGACAGGGGGCCTCTATGGCTACACCTTC.

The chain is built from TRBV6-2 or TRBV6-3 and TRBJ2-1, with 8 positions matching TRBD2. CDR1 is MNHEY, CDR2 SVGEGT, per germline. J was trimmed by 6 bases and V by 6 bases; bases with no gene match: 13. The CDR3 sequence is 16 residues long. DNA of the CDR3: TGTGCCAGCAGCCGTATCCGGGGGGGCCTCTCCAATGAGCAGTTCTTC. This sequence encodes CASSRIRGGLSNEQFF.

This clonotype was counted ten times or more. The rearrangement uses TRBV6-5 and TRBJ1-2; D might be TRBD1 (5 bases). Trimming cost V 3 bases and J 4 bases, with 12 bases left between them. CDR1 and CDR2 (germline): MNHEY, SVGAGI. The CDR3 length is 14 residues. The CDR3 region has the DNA TGTGCCAGCAGTTATGGGACGGCTGGCTATGGCTACACCTTC. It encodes CASSYGTAGYGYTF.

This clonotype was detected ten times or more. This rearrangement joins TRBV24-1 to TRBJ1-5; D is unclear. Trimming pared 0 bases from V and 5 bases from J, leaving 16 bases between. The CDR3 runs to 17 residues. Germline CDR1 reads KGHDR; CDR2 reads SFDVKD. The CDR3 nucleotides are TGTGCCACCAGTGATTTGAATGTCGCCTCCAACTATCAGCCCCAGCATTTT. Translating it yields CATSDLNVASNYQPQHF.

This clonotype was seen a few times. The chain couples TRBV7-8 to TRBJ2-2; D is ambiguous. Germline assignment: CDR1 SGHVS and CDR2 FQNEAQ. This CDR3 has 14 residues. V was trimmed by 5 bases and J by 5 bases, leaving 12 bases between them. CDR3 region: CASSPKELTGELFF. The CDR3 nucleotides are TGTGCCAGCAGCCCCAAAGAGTTGACCGGGGAGCTGTTTTTT.

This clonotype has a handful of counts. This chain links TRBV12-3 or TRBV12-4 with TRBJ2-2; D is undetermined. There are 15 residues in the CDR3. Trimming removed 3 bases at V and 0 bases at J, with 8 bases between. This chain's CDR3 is CASSLYGTNTGELFF. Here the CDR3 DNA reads TGTGCCAGCAGTTTGTACGGAACGAACACCGGGGAGCTGTTTTTT.

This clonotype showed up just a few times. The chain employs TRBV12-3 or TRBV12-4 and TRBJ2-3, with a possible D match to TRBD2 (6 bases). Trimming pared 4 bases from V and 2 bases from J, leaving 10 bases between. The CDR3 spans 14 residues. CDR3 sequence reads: CASSYSGPTDTQYF. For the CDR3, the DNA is TGTGCCAGCAGTTATAGCGGCCCCACAGATACGCAGTATTTT.

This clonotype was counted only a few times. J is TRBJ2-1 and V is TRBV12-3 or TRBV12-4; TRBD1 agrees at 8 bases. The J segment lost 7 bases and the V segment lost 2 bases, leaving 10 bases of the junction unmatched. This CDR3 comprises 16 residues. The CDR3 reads CASSLMAGGNRNEQFF. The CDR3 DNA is TGTGCCAGCAGTTTAATGGCAGGGGGCAATAGGAATGAGCAGTTCTTC.

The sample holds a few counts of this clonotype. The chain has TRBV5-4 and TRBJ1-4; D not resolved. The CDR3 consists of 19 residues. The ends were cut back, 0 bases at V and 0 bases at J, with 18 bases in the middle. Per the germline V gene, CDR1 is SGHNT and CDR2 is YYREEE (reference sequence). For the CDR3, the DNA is TGTGCCAGCAGCTTGGGAATGGGCCGCGCCGCGGCAACTAATGAAAAACTGTTTTTT. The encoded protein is CASSLGMGRAAATNEKLFF.

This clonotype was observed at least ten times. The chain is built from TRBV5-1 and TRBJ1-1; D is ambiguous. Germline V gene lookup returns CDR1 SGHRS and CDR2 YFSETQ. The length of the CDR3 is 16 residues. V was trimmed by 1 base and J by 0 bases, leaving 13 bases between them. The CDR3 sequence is CASSLSPGDLNTEAFF. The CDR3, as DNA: TGCGCCAGCAGCTTGTCGCCAGGCGACTTGAACACTGAAGCTTTCTTT.

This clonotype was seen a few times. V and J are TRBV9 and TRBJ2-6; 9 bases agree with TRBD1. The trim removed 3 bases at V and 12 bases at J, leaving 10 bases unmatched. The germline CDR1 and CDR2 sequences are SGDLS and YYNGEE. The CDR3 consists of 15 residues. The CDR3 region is CASSAAGTGRSVLTF. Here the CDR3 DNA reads TGTGCCAGCAGCGCAGCCGGGACAGGGCGTTCCGTCCTGACTTTC. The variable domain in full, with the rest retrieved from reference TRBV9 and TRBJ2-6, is DSGVTQTPKHLITATGQRVTLRCSPRSGDLSVYWYQQSLDQGLQFLIQYYNGEERAKGNILERFSAQQFPDLHSELNLSSLELGDSALYFCASSAAGTGRSVLTFGAGSRLTVL.

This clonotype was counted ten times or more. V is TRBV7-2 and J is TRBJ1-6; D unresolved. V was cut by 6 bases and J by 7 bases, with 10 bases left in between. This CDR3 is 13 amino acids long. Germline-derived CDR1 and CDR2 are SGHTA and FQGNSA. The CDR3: CASSVDGNSPLHF. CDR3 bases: TGTGCCAGCAGTGTGGACGGGAATTCACCCCTCCACTTT.

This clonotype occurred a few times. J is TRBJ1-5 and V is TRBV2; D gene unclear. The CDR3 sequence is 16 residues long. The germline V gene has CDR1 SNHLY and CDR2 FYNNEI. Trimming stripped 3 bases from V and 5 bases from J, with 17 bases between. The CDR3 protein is CASSDGTGYWDQPQHF. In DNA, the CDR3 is TGTGCCAGCAGTGACGGAACTGGCTATTGGGATCAGCCCCAGCATTTT.

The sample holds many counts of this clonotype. The CDR3 nucleotides read TGTGCCAGCAGCTTAGGCTGGGGGCTACAGAGGGATGGCTACACCTTC. Translating it yields CASSLGWGLQRDGYTF. The chain uses TRBV7-6 and TRBJ1-2; TRBD1 is a possible D gene (6 bases). The CDR3 runs to 16 residues. Trimming took off 1 base at V and 6 bases at J, with 18 bases between the two ends. Germline loops: CDR1 SGHVS, CDR2 FNYEAQ.

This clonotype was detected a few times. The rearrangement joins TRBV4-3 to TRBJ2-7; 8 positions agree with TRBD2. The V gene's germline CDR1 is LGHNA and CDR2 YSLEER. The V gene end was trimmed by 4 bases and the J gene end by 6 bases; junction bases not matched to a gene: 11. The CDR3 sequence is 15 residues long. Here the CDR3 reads CASSRSTGLGVEQYF. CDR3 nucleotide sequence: TGCGCCAGCAGCCGCTCCACGGGACTAGGGGTCGAGCAGTACTTC.

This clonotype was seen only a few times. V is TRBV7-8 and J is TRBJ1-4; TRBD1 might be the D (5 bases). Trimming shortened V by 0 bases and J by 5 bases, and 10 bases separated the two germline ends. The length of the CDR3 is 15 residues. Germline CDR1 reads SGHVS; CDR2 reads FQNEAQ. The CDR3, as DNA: TGTGCCAGCAGCTTAGCCGCAGGGTTAAATGAAAAACTGTTTTTT. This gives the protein CASSLAAGLNEKLFF. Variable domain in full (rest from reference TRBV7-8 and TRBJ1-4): GAGVSQSPRYKVAKRGQDVALRCDPISGHVSLFWYQQALGQGPEFLTYFQNEAQLDKSGLPSDRFFAERPEGSVSTLKIQRTQQEDSAVYLCASSLAAGLNEKLFFGSGTQLSVL.

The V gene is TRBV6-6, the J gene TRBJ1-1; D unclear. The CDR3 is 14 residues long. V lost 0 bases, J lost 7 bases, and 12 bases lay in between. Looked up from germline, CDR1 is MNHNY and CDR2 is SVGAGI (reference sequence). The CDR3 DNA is TGTGCCAGCAGTTACTCGGTGACGGCGGGTGAAGCTTTCTTT. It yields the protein CASSYSVTAGEAFF.

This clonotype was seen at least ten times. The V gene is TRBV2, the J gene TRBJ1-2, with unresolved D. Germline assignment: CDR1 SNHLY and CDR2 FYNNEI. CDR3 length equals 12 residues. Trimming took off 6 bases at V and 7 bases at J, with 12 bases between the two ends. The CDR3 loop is CASRAGYGGYTF. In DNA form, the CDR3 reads TGTGCCAGCAGGGCGGGGTACGGTGGCTACACCTTC.